This T cell receptor (beta chain) stems from a study of control samples from healthy donors and cancer patients. The table came from immunoSEQ multiplex PCR; TCRdb's copy has only in-frame clones and leaves some out. This sample has approximately 58,000 clones, with about 85% found just once. The CDR3 length is 15 residues. V shed 5 bases and J shed 0 bases, with 11 bases lying between them. The germline gives CDR1 LNHDA, CDR2 SQIVND (reference sequence). This clonotype was obtained from a man between 60 and 75 years old with head and neck cancer. The chain couples TRBV19 to TRBJ1-5, with D tentatively TRBD1 (5 bases). Specimen: PBMCs. CDR3 in DNA: TGTGCCAGTAGTTTGGGGGGACTTAGCAATCAGCCCCAGCATTTT. As protein: CASSLGGLSNQPQHF.